The 4 T cell receptor beta chains given below trace back to one sample, sequenced in a study of T cell responses to AZD1222 COVID-19 vaccine. Repertoires were generated with immunoSEQ multiplex PCR, while TCRdb's copy carries only in-frame clones and drops some. The data contain about 93,000 clones, approximately 86% of them singletons. The starting material was peripheral blood, obtained on day 0 of AZD1222 vaccination. The receptors originated from an adult in good health.

This chain links TRBV6-1 with TRBJ2-7; perhaps D is TRBD1 or TRBD2 (5 bases each). The CDR3 has 14 residues. Trimming removed 3 bases from V and 0 bases from J, with 9 bases in between. CDR1 MNHNS and CDR2 SASEGT come from the germline V gene. DNA for the CDR3: TGTGCCAGCAGTGACGAGGGGCCCTCCTACGAGCAGTACTTC. It is translated as CASSDEGPSYEQYF.

The chain recombines TRBV3-1 (or the pseudogene TRBV3-2) with TRBJ2-3, with D hard to call. Deletions cut 0 bases from V and 7 bases from J, with 11 bases between. This CDR3 region has 14 residues. Per the germline V gene, CDR1 is LGHDT and CDR2 is YNNKEL (reference sequence). CDR3 loop: CASSQDMMGYTQYF. DNA for the CDR3: TGTGCCAGCAGCCAAGATATGATGGGGTATACGCAGTATTTT.

The CDR3 loop is CASSARTSGNWGTQYF. In DNA form, the CDR3 reads TGTGCCAGCAGTGCACGGACTAGCGGGAATTGGGGGACCCAGTACTTC. The rearrangement joins TRBV2 to TRBJ2-5; 12 bases map to TRBD2. The V segment lost 4 bases and the J segment 7 bases; nucleotides outside the gene matches: 10. Germline V CDR1 and CDR2: SNHLY, FYNNEI. This CDR3 spans 16 amino acids. Combining the CDR3 with reference TRBV2 and TRBJ2-5 gives the whole variable domain EPEVTQTPSHQVTQMGQEVILRCVPISNHLYFYWYRQILGQKVEFLVSFYNNEISEKSEIFDDQFSVERPDGSNFTLKIRSTKLEDSAMYFCASSARTSGNWGTQYFGPGTRLLVL.

This chain uses TRBV19 with TRBJ2-5; TRBD1 aligns across 10 bases. The V gene end was trimmed by 6 bases and the J gene end by 3 bases; junction bases not matched to a gene: 4. The CDR3 length is 14 residues. Germline V CDR1 and CDR2: LNHDA, SQIVND (reference sequence). In DNA, the CDR3 is TGTGCCAGTAGCAAAGGACAGGGGGAAGAGACCCAGTACTTC. Encoded protein: CASSKGQGEETQYF.